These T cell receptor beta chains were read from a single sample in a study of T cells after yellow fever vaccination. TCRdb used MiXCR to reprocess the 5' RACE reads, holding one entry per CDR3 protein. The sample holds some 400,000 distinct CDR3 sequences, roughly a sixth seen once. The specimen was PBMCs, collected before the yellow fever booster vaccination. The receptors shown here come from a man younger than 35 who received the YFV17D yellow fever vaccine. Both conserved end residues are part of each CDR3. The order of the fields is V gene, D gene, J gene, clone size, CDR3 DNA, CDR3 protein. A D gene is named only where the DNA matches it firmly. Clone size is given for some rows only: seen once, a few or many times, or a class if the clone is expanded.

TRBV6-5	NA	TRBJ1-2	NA	TGTGCCAGCAGTTATGTACAGTTTTATGGCTACACCTTC	CASSYVQFYGYTF
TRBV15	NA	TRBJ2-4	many	TGTGCCACCTGCGACCCTCCCTCCGGCATTCAGTACTTC	CATCDPPSGIQYF
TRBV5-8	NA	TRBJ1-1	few	TGTGCCAGCAGCTCCGAAGGGGGCACTGAAGCTTTCTTT	CASSSEGGTEAFF
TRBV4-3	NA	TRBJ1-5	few	TGCGCCAGCAGCCAAGATTCGGCAGGTCCGAGGCCCCAGCATTTT	CASSQDSAGPRPQHF
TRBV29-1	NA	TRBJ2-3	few	TGCAGCGTTGATCTGGACTCCACAGATACGCAGTATTTT	CSVDLDSTDTQYF
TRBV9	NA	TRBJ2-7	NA	TGTGCCAGCAGCGTAGTACATACCTACGAGCAGTACTTC	CASSVVHTYEQYF
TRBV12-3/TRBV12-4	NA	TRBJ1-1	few	TGTGCCAGCAGTTTCGGTCACGGGAACACTGAAGCTTTCTTT	CASSFGHGNTEAFF
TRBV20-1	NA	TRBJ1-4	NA	TGCAGTGCTAGAGGGACAGATCATGAAAAACTGTTTTTT	CSARGTDHEKLFF
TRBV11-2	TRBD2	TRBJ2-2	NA	TGTGCCAGCAGCTTAGAGCGGCTAGCGGGGGGTCTCATCACCGGGGAGCTGTTTTTT	CASSLERLAGGLITGELFF
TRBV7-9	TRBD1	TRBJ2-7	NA	TGTGCCAGCACCTCGGGACAGGGACCCTACGAGCAGTACTTC	CASTSGQGPYEQYF
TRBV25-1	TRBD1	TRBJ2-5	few	TGTGCCACCACCGGGACAGGGGGGGAGACCCAGTACTTC	CATTGTGGETQYF
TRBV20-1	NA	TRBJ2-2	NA	TGCAGTGCTAGACGACAGACAAACACCGGGGAGCTGTTTTTT	CSARRQTNTGELFF
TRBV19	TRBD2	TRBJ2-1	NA	TGTGCCAGTAGTTACGCGGGGGTAGTCGATGAGCAGTTCTTC	CASSYAGVVDEQFF
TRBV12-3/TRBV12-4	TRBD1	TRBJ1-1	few	TGTGCCAGCAGCACAGGGGCAGCTGAAGCTTTCTTT	CASSTGAAEAFF
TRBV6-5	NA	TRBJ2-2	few	TGTGCCGGACTCCGGGCCGTCACCGGGGAGCTGTTTTTT	CAGLRAVTGELFF
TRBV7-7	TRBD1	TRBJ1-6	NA	TGTGCTAGCAGCTTAGTGGAGGACAGGGCCCTTAATTCACCCCTCCACTTT	CASSLVEDRALNSPLHF
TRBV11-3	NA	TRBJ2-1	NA	TGTGCCAGCAGCAAAGAGAGCTCCTACAATGAGCAGTTCTTC	CASSKESSYNEQFF
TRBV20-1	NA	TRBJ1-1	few	TGCAGTGCACGGGGCCTTAAGAACACTGAAGCTTTCTTT	CSARGLKNTEAFF
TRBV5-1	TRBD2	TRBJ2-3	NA	TGCGCCAGCAGCGCGGGGGGCCGTGGAGATACGCAGTATTTT	CASSAGGRGDTQYF
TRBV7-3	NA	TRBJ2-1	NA	TGTGCCAGCAGCTTGGCGAGGGTTGACAATGAGCAGTTCTTC	CASSLARVDNEQFF
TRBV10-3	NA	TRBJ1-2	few	TGTGCCACGAATCCGTCCCAAGGACTTAACTATGGCTACACCTTC	CATNPSQGLNYGYTF
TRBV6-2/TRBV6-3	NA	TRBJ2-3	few	TGTGCCGCAGAGGCGGACGGTAGTCTCACAGATACGCAGTATTTT	CAAEADGSLTDTQYF
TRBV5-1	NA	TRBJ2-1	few	TGCGCCAGCAGCGCCGGGACACCCAATGAGCAGTTCTTC	CASSAGTPNEQFF
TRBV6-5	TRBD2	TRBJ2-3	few	TGTGCCAGCAGAAATCACGGGGGGGAGTCAGATACGCAGTATTTT	CASRNHGGESDTQYF
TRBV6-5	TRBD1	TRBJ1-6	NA	TGTGCCAGTAGGACAGGGGATAATTCACCCCTCCACTTT	CASRTGDNSPLHF
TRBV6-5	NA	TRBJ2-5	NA	TGTGCCAGCAGTTACTCGGCGGGGCGCCAAGAGACCCAGTACTTC	CASSYSAGRQETQYF
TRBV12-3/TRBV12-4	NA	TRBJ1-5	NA	TGTGCCAGCAGTCCCAACACAGGGCCGAGCAATCAGCCCCAGCATTTT	CASSPNTGPSNQPQHF
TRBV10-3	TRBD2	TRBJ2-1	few	TGTGCCATCAGGAACCCACTAGCGGGGGGAAACAATGAGCAGTTCTTC	CAIRNPLAGGNNEQFF
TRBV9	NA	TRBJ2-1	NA	TGTGCCAGCAGCCTGACAGCATCCTACAATGAGCAGTTCTTC	CASSLTASYNEQFF
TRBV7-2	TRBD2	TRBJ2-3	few	TGTGCCAGCAGTCTTACCGGGACTAGCGGTTCCTCTAGCACAGATACGCAGTATTTT	CASSLTGTSGSSSTDTQYF
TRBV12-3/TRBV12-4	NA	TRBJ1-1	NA	TGTGCCAGCAGGAGATCCACGGGCGGGGTTGAAGCTTTCTTT	CASRRSTGGVEAFF
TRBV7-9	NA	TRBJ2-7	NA	TGTGCCAGCAGCTTAGTACCCAGGCTAGACTCCTACGAGCAGTACTTC	CASSLVPRLDSYEQYF
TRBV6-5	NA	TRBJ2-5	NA	TGTGCCACACAGGACGGGCAAGAGACCCAGTACTTC	CATQDGQETQYF
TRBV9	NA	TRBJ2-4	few	TGTGCCAGCAGCGTAGGTCAGCAAAACATTCAGTACTTC	CASSVGQQNIQYF
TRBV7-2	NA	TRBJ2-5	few	TGTGCCAGCAGCCCGGGGGTCGGGAAGACCCAGTACTTC	CASSPGVGKTQYF
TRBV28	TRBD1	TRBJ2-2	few	TGTGCCAGCACATCCCCTACAGGGGCGAACACCGGGGAGCTGTTTTTT	CASTSPTGANTGELFF
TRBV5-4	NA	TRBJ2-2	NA	TGTGCCAGCCGATCCAGTTACACCGGGGAGCTGTTTTTT	CASRSSYTGELFF
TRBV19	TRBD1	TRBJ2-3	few	TGTGCCAGTAGTATGGACAGGGCTAGCACAGATACGCAGTATTTT	CASSMDRASTDTQYF
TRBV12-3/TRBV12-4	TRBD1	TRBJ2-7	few	TGTGCCAGCAGTTTAGTGGCAGGGGGCGGCCACGAGCAGTACTTC	CASSLVAGGGHEQYF
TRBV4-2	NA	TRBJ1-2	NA	TGTGCCAGCAGCCACTATGACAGTAACTATGGCTACACCTTC	CASSHYDSNYGYTF
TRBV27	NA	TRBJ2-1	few	TGTGCCAGCAGTTTATTACTCGACTTCTCCTACAATGAGCAGTTCTTC	CASSLLLDFSYNEQFF
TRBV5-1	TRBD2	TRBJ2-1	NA	TGCGCCAGCAGCCCTGGGAGCGGGGGCCATAATGAGCAGTTCTTC	CASSPGSGGHNEQFF
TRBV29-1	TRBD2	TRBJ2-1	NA	TGCAGCGTGATCAAGGGCCTAGCGGGGAACAATGAGCAGTTCTTC	CSVIKGLAGNNEQFF
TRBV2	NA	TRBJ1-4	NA	TGTGCCAGCGTTACAGAGGGTAGGGGAGCAACTAATGAAAAACTGTTTTTT	CASVTEGRGATNEKLFF
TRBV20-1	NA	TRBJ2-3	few	TGCAGTGCCCCGGACTGGTCAGATACGCAGTATTTT	CSAPDWSDTQYF
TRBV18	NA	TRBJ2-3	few	TGTGCCAGCTCACCAAAGGGGCGCAAGCAGTATTTT	CASSPKGRKQYF
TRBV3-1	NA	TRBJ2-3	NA	TGTGCCAGCAGCCATTCAGGGTTCACAGATACGCAGTATTTT	CASSHSGFTDTQYF
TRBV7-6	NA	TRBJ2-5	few	TGTGCCAGCAGCTCTGGACACCAAGAGACCCAGTACTTC	CASSSGHQETQYF
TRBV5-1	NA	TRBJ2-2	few	TGCGCCAGCAGGGTCAGCGGGGAGCTGTTTTTT	CASRVSGELFF
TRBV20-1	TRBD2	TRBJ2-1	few	TGCAGTGCAGGGGAGCGGGGGGCGTATTACAATGAGCAGTTCTTC	CSAGERGAYYNEQFF
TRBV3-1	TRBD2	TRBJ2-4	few	TGTGCCAGCAGCCCTGACGGGGGGAACATTCAGTACTTC	CASSPDGGNIQYF
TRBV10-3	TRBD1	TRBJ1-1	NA	TGTGCCATCAGTGGGAGTGGACAGGCGAACACTGAAGCTTTCTTT	CAISGSGQANTEAFF
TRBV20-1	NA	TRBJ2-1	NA	TGCAGTGCTAGAGGGTTGGCCAATGAGCAGTTCTTC	CSARGLANEQFF
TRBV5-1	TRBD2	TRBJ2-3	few	TGCGCCAGCAGCCCCCGGGGTAGCGGGGCCTGGGGGGATACGCAGTATTTT	CASSPRGSGAWGDTQYF
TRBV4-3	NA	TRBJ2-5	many	TGCGCCAGCAGCCAAGGGGGCGGGGAGACCCAGTACTTC	CASSQGGGETQYF
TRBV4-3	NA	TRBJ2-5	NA	TGCGCCAGCAGCCATTCTTACAGACTGCAAGAGACCCAGTACTTC	CASSHSYRLQETQYF